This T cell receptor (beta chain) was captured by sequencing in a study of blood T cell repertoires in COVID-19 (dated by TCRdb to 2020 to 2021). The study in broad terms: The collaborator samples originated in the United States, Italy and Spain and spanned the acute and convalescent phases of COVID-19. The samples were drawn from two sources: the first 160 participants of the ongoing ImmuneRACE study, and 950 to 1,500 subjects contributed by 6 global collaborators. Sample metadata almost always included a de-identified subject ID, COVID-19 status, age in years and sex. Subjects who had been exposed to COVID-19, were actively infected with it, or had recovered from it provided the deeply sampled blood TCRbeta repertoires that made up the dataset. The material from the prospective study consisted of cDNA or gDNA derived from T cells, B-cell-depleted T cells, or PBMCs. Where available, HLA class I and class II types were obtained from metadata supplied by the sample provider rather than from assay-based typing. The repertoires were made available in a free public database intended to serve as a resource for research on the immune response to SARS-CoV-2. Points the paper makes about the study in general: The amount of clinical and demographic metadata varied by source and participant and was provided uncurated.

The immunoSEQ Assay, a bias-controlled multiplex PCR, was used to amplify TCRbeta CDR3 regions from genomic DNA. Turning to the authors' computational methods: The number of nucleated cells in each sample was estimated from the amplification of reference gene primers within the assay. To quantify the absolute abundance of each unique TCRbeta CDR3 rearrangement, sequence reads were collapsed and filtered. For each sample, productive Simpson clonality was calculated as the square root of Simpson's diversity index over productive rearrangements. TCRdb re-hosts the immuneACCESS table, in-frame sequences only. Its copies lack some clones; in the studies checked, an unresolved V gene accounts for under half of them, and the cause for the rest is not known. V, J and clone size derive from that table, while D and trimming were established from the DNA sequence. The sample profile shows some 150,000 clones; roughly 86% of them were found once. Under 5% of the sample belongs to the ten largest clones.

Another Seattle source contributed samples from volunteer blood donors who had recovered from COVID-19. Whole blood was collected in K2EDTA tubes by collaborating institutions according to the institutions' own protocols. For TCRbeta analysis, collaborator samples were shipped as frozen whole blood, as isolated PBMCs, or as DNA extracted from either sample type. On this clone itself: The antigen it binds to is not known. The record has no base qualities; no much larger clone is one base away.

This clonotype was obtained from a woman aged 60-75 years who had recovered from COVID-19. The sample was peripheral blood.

The base sequence is TGTGCCAGCAGCGTAGGGACTGGAGGGCTCTACGAGCAGTACTTC. Translated, this gives CASSVGTGGLYEQYF. Here the chain combines TRBV9 and TRBJ2-7; a weak D assignment points to TRBD2 (6 bases agree). In the germline V gene, CDR1 corresponds to SGDLS and CDR2 to YYNGEE. The V and J ends are trimmed by 0 bases and 3 bases, leaving 13 bases between them. Including the terminal cysteine and phenylalanine, the CDR3 comprises 15 residues. Just the 45-base CDR3 DNA is kept, in frame starting at base 1.